These 7 T cell receptor beta chains were sequenced from one sample in a study of the immune and genomic landscape of osteosarcoma. Measured with immunoSEQ multiplex PCR; TCRdb has only the in-frame clones, and not every one. The top ten hold 25% to 35% of the sample, which has some 970 clones, 60% to 75% seen once. The sample comprised tumor tissue from a local recurrence in the femur. The receptors come from a man aged 65 to 79 with osteosarcoma.

This clone is large within its sample. The chain employs TRBV5-1 and TRBJ1-5; possibly TRBD1 for D (5 bases). Trimming left V 2 bases short and J 5 bases short, with 11 bases between. The germline CDR1 and CDR2 sequences are SGHRS and YFSETQ. The CDR3 totals 14 residues. The CDR3 reads CASSLKVGDQPQHF. CDR3 nucleotides: TGCGCCAGCAGCTTAAAAGTGGGGGATCAGCCCCAGCATTTT.

This clone was seen a handful of times. V is TRBV7-9 and J is TRBJ1-5; 8 nucleotides agree with TRBD1. Losses at the gene ends were 5 bases for V and 5 bases for J; bases not matched to a gene: 11. This CDR3 has 16 residues. Germline-derived CDR1 and CDR2 are SEHNR and FQNEAQ (reference sequence). This CDR3 is CASSRYGQGRDQPQHF. CDR3 nucleotides: TGTGCCAGCAGCCGCTACGGACAGGGCCGCGATCAGCCCCAGCATTTT.

This clone has just one count. Here the CDR3 reads CASSQLAASYNEQFF. In nucleotides, the CDR3 is TGTGCCAGCAGCCAACTAGCGGCCTCTTACAATGAGCAGTTCTTC. The chain employs TRBV14 and TRBJ2-1; TRBD2 matches 7 bases. Germline assignment: CDR1 SGHDN and CDR2 FVKESK. CDR3 length equals 15 residues. V dropped 2 bases and J dropped 4; count of bases not matched to a gene: 5.

This clone was seen just once. This sequence joins TRBV11-2 and TRBJ2-7; perhaps TRBD1 as D (6 bases). V was pared by 0 bases and J by 6 bases, with 15 bases between. Germline V lookup: CDR1 SGHAT, CDR2 FQNNGV. This CDR3 is built from 15 residues. This CDR3 is CASSLEATGKREQYF. CDR3 nucleotide sequence: TGTGCCAGCAGCTTAGAAGCAACAGGGAAACGCGAGCAGTACTTC.

DNA for the CDR3: TGTGCCAGCACCCCACGGGCCAATCAGGTCACTGAAGCTTTCTTT. This gives the protein CASTPRANQVTEAFF. V usage is TRBV6-5 and J usage is TRBJ1-1; no clear D gene. Germline CDR1 MNHEY, CDR2 SVGAGI. Between the trimmed V and J ends, which lost 7 bases and 4 bases, there was a span of 19 bases. The CDR3 runs to 15 residues.

The chain combines TRBV11-2 with TRBJ2-1; 9 nucleotides align to TRBD2. Per the germline V gene, CDR1 is SGHAT and CDR2 is FQNNGV. This CDR3 spans 18 amino acids. V dropped 5 bases and J dropped 1; count of bases not matched to a gene: 12. The DNA for the CDR3 is TGTGCCAGCAGCCGAGGAGGAGCGGGGGGTGTTTCCTACAATGAGCAGTTCTTC. It encodes CASSRGGAGGVSYNEQFF.

The chain recombines TRBV7-9 with TRBJ2-3; 7 nucleotides line up with TRBD2. Germline CDR1 and CDR2: SEHNR and FQNEAQ (reference sequence). CDR3 length: 15 residues. V trimming: 2 bases; J trimming: 0 bases; junction bases outside the gene matches: 2. In DNA form, the CDR3 reads TGTGCCAGCAGCTTACTAGCGGTTAGCACAGATACGCAGTATTTT. Translation: CASSLLAVSTDTQYF.